The rows below give T cell receptor beta chains drawn from one sample of a study of blood T cell repertoires in COVID-19. Clones were sequenced by immunoSEQ multiplex PCR, and TCRdb holds only the in-frame ones, with some missing. This sample has around 72,000 clones; roughly 80% occur once, and the top ten carry 18%. The sample consisted of peripheral blood. The receptors come from a human donor in a cohort sampled during active COVID-19. The CDR3 runs from the conserved cysteine through the conserved F or W. The D gene is left open where the match is weak. Only part of the rows carry a size: once, few, many, or a class if the clone is expanded.

>NA|TRBV5-6|TRBJ2-7|NA
TGTGCCAGCAGCCGACGGGGGGCCGGCTCCTACGAGCAGTACTTC
CASSRRGAGSYEQYF
>NA|TRBV29-1|TRBJ2-7|few
TGCAGCGTAAGGGACACCGACTACGAGCAGTACTTC
CSVRDTDYEQYF
>NA|TRBV27|TRBJ1-5|NA
TGTGCCAGCAGTCCCCTATGGGGGGGCAATAGCAATCAGCCCCAGCATTTT
CASSPLWGGNSNQPQHF
>NA|TRBV6-2/TRBV6-3|TRBJ2-2|NA
TGTGCCAGCAGTCCCCGGGGCACCGGGGAGCTGTTTTTT
CASSPRGTGELFF
>NA|TRBV2|TRBJ2-7|once
TGTGCCAGCAGTGAGGGCAGAAGCCTCTACGAGCAGTACTTC
CASSEGRSLYEQYF
>NA|TRBV12-5|TRBJ2-7|NA
TGTGCTAGTGCTCTAGGGGGTCTCTTCTACGAGCAGTACTTC
CASALGGLFYEQYF
>TRBD1|TRBV27|TRBJ2-5|NA
TGTGCCAGCAGTCCCCGGGGACAGCCTCAAGAGACCCAGTACTTC
CASSPRGQPQETQYF
>NA|TRBV29-1|TRBJ1-2|NA
TGCAGCGTTGAAACAGGGAAGTTCGGGACATATGGCTACACCTTC
CSVETGKFGTYGYTF
>NA|TRBV4-3|TRBJ2-7|NA
TGCGCCAGCAGCCAGGACGCAGGGTACGAGCAGTACTTC
CASSQDAGYEQYF
>TRBD1|TRBV11-2|TRBJ1-5|NA
TGTGCCAGCAGCCAGGGACAGGGGAGTTTTGGGAGCAATCAGCCCCAGCATTTT
CASSQGQGSFGSNQPQHF
>TRBD1|TRBV19|TRBJ2-7|NA
TGTGCCAGTAGTCAGGGGGCCGCTTCCGAGCAGTACTTC
CASSQGAASEQYF
>TRBD2|TRBV7-8|TRBJ2-7|NA
TGTGCCAGCAGCCGGCGGGAGACCTACGAGCAGTACTTC
CASSRRETYEQYF
>TRBD2|TRBV4-1|TRBJ2-5|few
TGCGCCAGCAGCCAGGTGGGACTAGCGCCAGAGACCCAGTACTTC
CASSQVGLAPETQYF
>TRBD1|TRBV4-3|TRBJ2-2|many
TGCGCCAGCAGCGGAGACCGGGACAGGGGGGTCGGGGAGCTGTTTTTT
CASSGDRDRGVGELFF
>TRBD1|TRBV19|TRBJ2-7|NA
TGTGCCAGTAGCGGGACAGGGGGCTACGAGCAGTACTTC
CASSGTGGYEQYF
>TRBD2|TRBV6-6|TRBJ2-7|few
TGTGCCAGCAGTTACGGGACTAGCGGGACCTACGAGCAGTACTTC
CASSYGTSGTYEQYF
>TRBD1|TRBV5-1|TRBJ2-3|NA
TGCGCCAGCAGCTTGGTTTCAGGGGGTGCGGGTACGCAGTATTTT
CASSLVSGGAGTQYF
>TRBD1|TRBV7-9|TRBJ2-2|NA
TGTGCCAGCAGACCCCTAGGGACAGGGAACACCGGGGAGCTGTTTTTT
CASRPLGTGNTGELFF
>NA|TRBV30|TRBJ2-7|once
TGTGCCTGGTCGAAAGGGGGTAGCTCCTACGAGCAGTACTTC
CAWSKGGSSYEQYF
>TRBD1|TRBV27|TRBJ2-5|few
TGTGCCAGCAGGCCGGGACAGGGTTTTTGGGAGACCCAGTACTTC
CASRPGQGFWETQYF
>TRBD1|TRBV7-6|TRBJ2-5|NA
TGTGCCAGCAGCTTAGTACCACGACAGGGCAGACAAGAGACCCAGTACTTC
CASSLVPRQGRQETQYF
>NA|TRBV27|TRBJ2-5|NA
TGTGCCAGCCAACCGTCCTTCGGGATCCAGACCCAGTACTTC
CASQPSFGIQTQYF
>TRBD2|TRBV18|TRBJ2-3|NA
TGTGCCAGCTCACCACCGGGACTAGCGGGAGATACGCAGTATTTT
CASSPPGLAGDTQYF
>NA|TRBV25-1|TRBJ2-7|NA
TGTGCCAGCAGTATCGGCTACGAGCAGTACTTC
CASSIGYEQYF
>TRBD2|TRBV2|TRBJ2-5|NA
TGTGCCAGCAGTGGGGCGCTAGCGGGTATACTTGCCCAGTACTTC
CASSGALAGILAQYF
>NA|TRBV27|TRBJ1-2|NA
TGTGCCAGCAGTCTGACAGCCAACTATGGCTACACCTTC
CASSLTANYGYTF
>TRBD1|TRBV9|TRBJ2-3|NA
TGTGCCAGCAGCGTGGACAGGGGCTACACAGATACGCAGTATTTT
CASSVDRGYTDTQYF
>TRBD1|TRBV6-5|TRBJ1-2|NA
TGTGCCAGCAGGATATACAGGGGTGGTTATGGCTACACCTTC
CASRIYRGGYGYTF
>NA|TRBV14|TRBJ2-3|NA
TGTGCCAGCAGCCGCAGGTGGAGAGGTAGCGGAGATACGCAGTATTTT
CASSRRWRGSGDTQYF
>TRBD1|TRBV2|TRBJ1-6|NA
TGTGCCAGCACTCTCCAGGGGGCGAATTCACCCCTCCACTTT
CASTLQGANSPLHF
>NA|TRBV3-1/TRBV3-2|TRBJ1-2|once
TGCGCCCGCCGCCGCGGCCCGGGACGCGGAGGGGGCTACACCTTC
CARRRGPGRGGGYTF